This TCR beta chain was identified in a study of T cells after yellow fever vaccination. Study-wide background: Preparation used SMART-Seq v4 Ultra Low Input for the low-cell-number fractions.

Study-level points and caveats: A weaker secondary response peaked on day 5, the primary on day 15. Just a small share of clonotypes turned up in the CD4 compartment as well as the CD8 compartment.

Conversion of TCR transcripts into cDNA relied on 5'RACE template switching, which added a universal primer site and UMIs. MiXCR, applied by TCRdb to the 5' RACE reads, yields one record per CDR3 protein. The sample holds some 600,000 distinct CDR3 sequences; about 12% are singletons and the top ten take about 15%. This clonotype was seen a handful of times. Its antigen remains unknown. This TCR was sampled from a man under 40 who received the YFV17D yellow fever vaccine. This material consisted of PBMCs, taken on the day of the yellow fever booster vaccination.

In nucleotides, the CDR3 is TGTGCCAGCAGTTCATATAGTAGCTCCTACAATGAGCAGTTCTTC. It specifies CASSSYSSSYNEQFF. The chain recombines TRBV6-5 with TRBJ2-1; D is unclear. The germline CDR1 and CDR2 sequences are MNHEY and SVGAGI. The CDR3 totals 15 residues. The V end was cut by 4 bases, the J end by 0 bases, with 10 bases between.